This record concerns one T cell receptor beta chain sequence. Its ends do not fully match the called genes, so a read error is possible. Participants reported their clinical history, and cohort assignment relied on those reports. The protocol was immunoSEQ multiplex PCR, while the TCRdb copy is restricted to in-frame clones and leaves out a portion. The sample carries 200,000 to 300,000 clones, about 82% recorded once. The data stem from a study of blood T cell repertoires in COVID-19. The wider study: The United States, Italy and Spain were the sources of the acute and convalescent COVID-19 samples.

Input material: PBMCs or T cells enriched from blood (not recorded which). This clonotype was sampled from a woman aged 45-60 years who had recovered from COVID-19.

The CDR3 DNA sequence: TGTGCTAGCAGCCCAAGGGCAGCCGGGGACTCCATGTACACCGGGGAGCTGTTTTTT. It encodes CASSPRAAGDSMYTGELFF. The V and J genes are TRBV7-7 and TRBJ2-2; maybe TRBD2 (6 bases). CDR3 length: 19 residues. CDR1 and CDR2 (germline): SSHAT, FNYEAQ (reference sequence). Filled out from reference TRBV7-7 and TRBJ2-2, the complete variable domain reads GAGVSQSPRYKVTKRGQDVTLRCDPISSHATLYWYQQALGQGPEFLTYFNYEAQPDKSGLPSDRFSAERPEGSISTLTIQRTEQRDSAMYRCASSPRAAGDSMYTGELFFGEGSRLTVL.